This T cell receptor (beta chain) was sequenced for a study of T cell responses to AZD1222 COVID-19 vaccine. Generated by immunoSEQ multiplex PCR, the TCRdb table keeps only in-frame clones and is missing some. The sample yields 45,000 to 55,000 clones, about 88% seen once. The CDR3 spans 13 residues. Trimming pared 2 bases from V and 1 base from J, leaving 6 bases between. The sample was peripheral blood, taken on day 0 of AZD1222 vaccination. The chain links TRBV12-3 or TRBV12-4 to TRBJ2-7, with D unclear. This TCR derives from an adult in good health. This chain's CDR3 is CASSLQESYEQYF. The CDR3, as DNA: TGTGCCAGCAGTTTACAAGAATCCTACGAGCAGTACTTC.